This T cell receptor (beta chain) is from a study of OX40 agonist ivuxolimab in advanced cancers. For the wider study: Ivuxolimab, which targeted the costimulatory receptor OX40 (CD134), was an agonistic, fully human IgG2 monoclonal antibody. Intravenous ivuxolimab was administered to patients every 2 weeks at six dose levels: 0.01, 0.1, 0.3, 1.5, 3 and 10 mg/kg. Of the approximately 54 dose-escalation patients, hepatocellular carcinoma was present in approximately 20, melanoma in about 15, renal cell carcinoma in 9 and head and neck cancer in 9. In the dose-escalation cohort, roughly 80% of patients were male, and the mean age was approximately 55 years, with a range of 23 to 79. Prior anti-PD-1, anti-PD-L1 or anti-CTLA-4 therapy was permitted, and checkpoint inhibitors had been received by about two fifths of dose-escalation patients. Partial responses were achieved by three dose-escalation patients, of whom one had hepatocellular carcinoma and two had cutaneous melanoma. The point of sequencing TCRbeta in the periphery was to test whether ivuxolimab changed TCR sequence diversity and drove clonal T-cell expansion. The monotherapy dose-escalation portion (N of about 57 patients) of the phase I ivuxolimab trial is reported in the paper.

The germline V gene provides CDR1 LGHNA and CDR2 YNFKEQ. The CDR3 goes from the cysteine to the phenylalanine over 16 residues. Solely the CDR3 DNA is kept, with 48 bases framed from the first base. From V the trimming removes 3 bases and from J it removes 2 bases, while the gene matches leave 7 bases of the junction unaccounted for. Here is what the overall study found, with its caveats: After ivuxolimab, expanded clones were on average more numerous among CD8+ T cells than among CD4+ T cells. Antigen specificity was not determined for the clonally expanded peripheral T cells. Low levels of normalized T-cell clonal expansion were also seen in some nonresponding patients. In the 0.1-3.0 mg/kg groups, partial responders were among the patients with the lowest normalized peripheral clonal expansion, particularly in CD8+ T cells. At doses of 0.1 to 3.0 mg/kg, clonal expansion of both CD4+ and CD8+ blood T cells was observed from baseline to week 6.

Patients with autoimmune disease history or receiving systemic immunosuppression were excluded from the trial. In every dose cohort, peripheral blood was drawn for TCR sequencing at baseline, cycle 4 day 1, and cycle 7 day 1. Samples were obtained from an open-label, multicenter, first-in-human phase I dose-escalation trial of ivuxolimab. Adults with locally advanced or metastatic melanoma, renal cell, hepatocellular, or head and neck squamous cell carcinoma were enrolled in the trial. Before TCR sequencing, CD4+ T cells and CD8+ T cells were sorted from peripheral blood as separate populations. With regard to this clone: Its antigen target is currently unknown. One base away there is no much larger clone; base qualities are not given.

To sequence the TCRbeta CDR3 region, genomic DNA was isolated from the sorted cells. TCRbeta CDR3 regions were sequenced using the immunoSEQ Assay. TCRdb holds this immuneACCESS table with in-frame rearrangements only. Some clones are missing; in checked studies, unresolved V genes explain under half, and the rest has no known cause. The sample table shows 30,000 to 45,000 clones, and around 86% are seen once. Under 35% of the sample is taken by the ten largest. Sample: CD4+ or CD8+ T cells sorted from blood, taken in a trial of the OX40 agonist ivuxolimab. This sequence was found in an adult with an advanced solid tumor such as melanoma, head and neck, liver or kidney cancer. The rearrangement joined TRBV4-2 to TRBJ2-1; 7 bases in the middle match TRBD2. The CDR3 has the sequence CASSQGSGATYNEQFF. The DNA is TGTGCCAGCAGCCAGGGGAGCGGGGCCACCTACAATGAGCAGTTCTTC.